The next 25 T cell receptor beta chains were all read from a single sample in a study of CD8 T cells in Susac syndrome. After extraction with the RNeasy kit, 0.5 to 1 ug of the RNA was reverse transcribed using random hexamers. TCRdb re-derived calls from the immunoSEQ multiplex PCR reads in MiXCR, one entry per CDR3 protein. Of a few hundred thousand distinct CDR3 sequences detected, about 96% appear once; the ten largest clones hold 0.075% to 0.095%. The source material was CD4+ T cells from PBMCs. All receptors derive from a human donor with multiple sclerosis.

The chain joins TRBV11-2 to TRBJ2-3; D ambiguous. The CDR3 has 15 amino acids. Germline lookup yields CDR1 SGHAT and CDR2 FQNNGV. The V and J ends lost 5 bases and 1 base respectively, with 13 bases between them. The CDR3 loop is CASSVPGVGTDTQYF. CDR3 nucleotide sequence: TGTGCCAGCAGCGTACCGGGCGTCGGCACAGATACGCAGTATTTT.

The rearrangement joins TRBV20-1 to TRBJ1-1; 9 bases fit TRBD1. Germline V gives CDR1 DFQATT, CDR2 SNEGSKA (reference sequence). With V trimmed by 5 bases and J by 0 bases, 4 bases remained unmatched. The CDR3 is 14 amino acids. Here the CDR3 reads CSADRGAMNTEAFF. CDR3 in DNA: TGCAGTGCTGACAGGGGGGCGATGAACACTGAAGCTTTCTTT.

The J gene is TRBJ2-4, the V gene TRBV30, with 7 bases lining up with TRBD1. Germline V gene lookup returns CDR1 GTSNPN and CDR2 SVGIG (reference sequence). J was trimmed by 15 bases and V by 0 bases; bases with no gene match: 8. The CDR3 contains 12 residues. The CDR3 region is CAWSVPGDRAYF. As DNA, the CDR3 is TGTGCCTGGAGTGTACCTGGGGACAGAGCGTACTTC. Variable domain in full (rest from reference TRBV30 and TRBJ2-4): SQTIHQWPATLVQPVGSPLSLECTVEGTSNPNLYWYRQAAGRGLQLLFYSVGIGQISSEVPQNLSASRPQDRQFILSSKKLLLSDSGFYLCAWSVPGDRAYFGAGTRLSVL.

V usage is TRBV9 and J usage is TRBJ2-7; D tentatively reads TRBD1 or TRBD2 (6 bases each). The length of the CDR3 is 13 residues. Germline values: CDR1 SGDLS, CDR2 YYNGEE. Trimming left V 0 bases short and J 5 bases short, with 9 bases between. CDR3 sequence reads: CASSVGGAHEQYF. Here the CDR3 DNA reads TGTGCCAGCAGCGTAGGGGGGGCCCACGAGCAGTACTTC. The full variable domain, in which reference TRBV9 and TRBJ2-7 provide the parts outside the CDR3, is DSGVTQTPKHLITATGQRVTLRCSPRSGDLSVYWYQQSLDQGLQFLIQYYNGEERAKGNILERFSAQQFPDLHSELNLSSLELGDSALYFCASSVGGAHEQYFGPGTRLTVT.

The rearrangement uses TRBV28 and TRBJ2-7, with 7 bases that match TRBD1. The CDR3 loop spans 13 amino acids. The V gene end was trimmed by 8 bases and the J gene end by 1 base; junction bases not matched to a gene: 5. The germline V gene has CDR1 MDHEN and CDR2 SYDVKM. CDR3 sequence: CASHDRDSYEQYF. In nucleotides, the CDR3 is TGTGCCAGCCACGACAGGGATTCCTACGAGCAGTACTTC.

This rearrangement joins TRBV27 to TRBJ1-1; a weak D match, TRBD1 (6 bases). V was cut by 5 bases and J by 4 bases, with 11 bases left in between. CDR1 is MNHEY, CDR2 SMNVEV, per germline (reference sequence). The CDR3 is 13 amino acids. This chain's CDR3 is CASSRTARTEAFF. The CDR3 DNA follows: TGTGCCAGCAGTCGGACAGCACGCACTGAAGCTTTCTTT.

This chain joins TRBV5-4 and TRBJ1-1; TRBD1 matches 7 bases. The germline V gene encodes CDR1 SGHNT and CDR2 YYREEE (reference sequence). The CDR3 consists of 17 residues. The junction had 12 bases not matched to a gene; V was cut back by 4 bases and J by 0 bases. For the CDR3, the DNA is TGTGCCAGCAGCCAGATATTGACAGGGACGATGAACACTGAAGCTTTCTTT. Its translation: CASSQILTGTMNTEAFF.

The chain couples TRBV7-9 to TRBJ2-1; TRBD2 agrees at 7 bases. The length of the CDR3 is 15 residues. The ends lost 1 base at V and 6 bases at J; junction bases unmatched: 6. Per the germline V gene, CDR1 is SEHNR and CDR2 is FQNEAQ (reference sequence). CDR3 loop: CASSLGLAETNEQFF. As DNA, the CDR3 is TGTGCCAGCAGCTTAGGCCTAGCGGAGACCAATGAGCAGTTCTTC.

This sequence joins TRBV2 and TRBJ2-7; D unclear. Trimming removed 6 bases at V and 5 bases at J, with 8 bases between. The germline V gene has CDR1 SNHLY and CDR2 FYNNEI. This CDR3 is built from 11 residues. This CDR3 is CASSGPNEQYF. CDR3 coding DNA: TGTGCCAGCAGCGGGCCAAACGAGCAGTACTTC.

J is TRBJ2-5 and V is TRBV7-3; weak D call: TRBD2 (5 bases). Germline V gives CDR1 SGHTA, CDR2 FQGTGA. Trimming removed 3 bases from V and 4 bases from J, with 15 bases in between. The CDR3 loop spans 15 amino acids. CDR3: CASSLGAGFLETQYF. CDR3 nucleotide sequence: TGTGCCAGCAGCTTGGGTGCGGGTTTCTTAGAGACCCAGTACTTC.

This clonotype was seen a few times. This chain links TRBV5-4 with TRBJ2-3; the D is unclear. CDR1 is SGHNT and CDR2 is YYREEE in the germline V gene (reference sequence). This CDR3 region has 13 residues. V was shortened by 0 bases and J by 3 bases, with 5 bases between the two germline ends. This chain's CDR3 is CASSLDPTDTQYF. CDR3 nucleotides: TGTGCCAGCAGCTTGGATCCAACAGATACGCAGTATTTT.

This rearrangement joins TRBV27 to TRBJ1-1; no clear D. The CDR3 is made up of 14 amino acids. V lost 8 bases and J 8 bases, leaving 21 bases between the germline ends. Germline lookup yields CDR1 MNHEY and CDR2 SMNVEV (reference sequence). The CDR3 nucleotides are TGTGCCAGCTCACTGTGGCAGGCGAATGTAGAAGCTTTCTTT. Protein sequence: CASSLWQANVEAFF.

This rearrangement joins TRBV15 to TRBJ2-7, with D perhaps given as TRBD1 or TRBD2 (5 bases each). The CDR3 is 12 amino acids. The germline CDR1 and CDR2 sequences are LNHNV and YYDKDF (reference sequence). Trimming cost V 5 bases and J 4 bases, with 9 bases left between them. As DNA, the CDR3 is TGTGCCACCAGCCCCTGGGGGTACGAGCAGTACTTC. Protein product: CATSPWGYEQYF.

V usage is TRBV19 and J usage is TRBJ1-2; the D gene is possibly TRBD1 (5 bases). CDR3 length: 14 residues. Trimming shortened V by 8 bases and J by 8 bases, and 21 bases separated the two germline ends. The V gene's germline CDR1 is LNHDA and CDR2 SQIVND (reference sequence). The CDR3 DNA reads as TGTGCCAGTGGTACAACCGGGACTTTCGGGGGCTACACCTTC. Its protein product is CASGTTGTFGGYTF. The whole variable domain, remainder taken from reference TRBV19 and TRBJ1-2, is DGGITQSPKYLFRKEGQNVTLSCEQNLNHDAMYWYRQDPGQGLRLIYYSQIVNDFQKGDIAEGYSVSREKKESFPLTVTSAQKNPTAFYLCASGTTGTFGGYTFGSGTRLTVV.

The gene calls are TRBV24-1 and TRBJ2-3; 8 nucleotides match TRBD1. This CDR3 region has 14 residues. The V gene end was trimmed by 5 bases and the J gene end by 4 bases; junction bases not matched to a gene: 4. The germline CDR1 and CDR2 sequences are KGHDR and SFDVKD. In DNA form, the CDR3 reads TGTGCCACCAGTGGGACAGGGCCCGCAGATACGCAGTATTTT. Amino acid sequence: CATSGTGPADTQYF.

This chain links TRBV7-2 with TRBJ2-1, with 8 positions matching TRBD2. CDR1 is SGHTA, CDR2 FQGNSA, per germline. The V segment lost 5 bases and the J segment 5 bases; nucleotides outside the gene matches: 8. This CDR3 has 15 amino acids. CDR3 bases: TGTGCCAGCAGCACCCGGGGGGGGGCGAACAATGAGCAGTTCTTC. This gives the protein CASSTRGGANNEQFF.

This chain links TRBV11-2 with TRBJ2-7; TRBD2 might be the D (5 bases). The germline V gene has CDR1 SGHAT and CDR2 FQNNGV. The V gene lost 8 bases and the J gene lost 4 bases, with 9 bases spanning the gap. This CDR3 comprises 11 residues. Here the CDR3 DNA reads TGTGCCAGCGGACTGAATTACGAGCAGTACTTC. Translated, it gives CASGLNYEQYF.

V is TRBV12-3 or TRBV12-4 and J is TRBJ1-2; 8 bases align to TRBD1. The CDR3 extends over 13 amino acids. V gave up 4 bases and J gave up 14 bases; unmatched junction bases: 12. The CDR3, as DNA: TGTGCCAGCAGTTACCCGGGACAGGCCTCTAAGACCTTC. It translates to CASSYPGQASKTF.

The count of this clonotype is one. The chain links TRBV3-1 to TRBJ1-5; 7 bases are a match to TRBD1. CDR1 is LGHDT, CDR2 YNNKEL, per germline (reference sequence). The CDR3 runs to 15 residues. With V trimmed by 2 bases and J by 7 bases, 8 bases remained unmatched. The CDR3 reads CASSQQPGGGQPQHF. CDR3 nucleotide sequence: TGTGCCAGCAGCCAACAACCAGGGGGTGGGCAGCCCCAGCATTTT.

The rearrangement links TRBV20-1 to TRBJ2-6; TRBD2 agrees at 8 bases. Germline loops: CDR1 DFQATT, CDR2 SNEGSKA (reference sequence). The CDR3 contains 16 residues. The ends lost 3 bases at V and 3 bases at J; junction bases unmatched: 7. CDR3 in DNA: TGCAGTGCTAGTTCGGCGGGGGGTAGTGGGGCCAACGTCCTGACTTTC. It specifies CSASSAGGSGANVLTF.

This rearrangement joins TRBV10-3 to TRBJ2-3, with a tentative D call TRBD2 (6 bases). The CDR3 sequence is 17 residues long. Germline-derived CDR1 and CDR2 are ENHRY and SYGVKD. Trimming took off 2 bases at V and 2 bases at J, with 17 bases between the two ends. CDR3 coding DNA: TGTGCCATCAGTGAGCCCGGCGGGAACTCGCCCACAGATACGCAGTATTTT. This translates into CAISEPGGNSPTDTQYF.

This clonotype was seen once. The chain joins TRBV12-3 or TRBV12-4 to TRBJ1-6, with D unresolved. The CDR3 totals 14 residues. Trimming took 0 bases from V and 8 from J, leaving 8 bases between them. CDR3 DNA sequence: TGTGCCAGCAGTTTAGCAGGTCCGGATTCACCCCTCCACTTT. It codes for CASSLAGPDSPLHF.

The J gene is TRBJ1-2, the V gene TRBV3-1; no clear D. Trimming shortened V by 3 bases and J by 4 bases, and 9 bases separated the two germline ends. Germline loops: CDR1 LGHDT, CDR2 YNNKEL (reference sequence). This CDR3 has 13 residues. CDR3 nucleotides: TGTGCCAGCAGCCATCCCCCGGCCTATGGCTACACCTTC. This encodes CASSHPPAYGYTF.

J is TRBJ2-5 and V is TRBV30, with D possibly TRBD2 on 6 matching bases. Germline CDR1 and CDR2: GTSNPN and SVGIG (reference sequence). The CDR3 runs 14 residues. Trimming cost V 5 bases and J 1 base, with 14 bases left between them. For the CDR3, the DNA is TGTGCCTGGGGGAGTTACGGGGGCCAAGAGACCCAGTACTTC. Amino acids: CAWGSYGGQETQYF.

The chain couples TRBV29-1 to TRBJ2-7; TRBD2 aligns across 7 bases. This CDR3 region has 14 residues. The V gene's germline CDR1 is SQVTM and CDR2 ANQGSEA. The V segment lost 6 bases and the J segment 8 bases; nucleotides outside the gene matches: 16. The CDR3 DNA reads TGCAGCGTGGGGGGGACCGGGACCCAATCAAAGCAGTACTTC. Protein sequence: CSVGGTGTQSKQYF.